The rows below give T cell receptor beta chains drawn from one sample of a study of T cell responses to AZD1222 COVID-19 vaccine. Measured with immunoSEQ multiplex PCR; TCRdb has only the in-frame clones, and not every one. The sample holds some 120,000 clones, about nine tenths seen once. The material was peripheral blood, obtained on day 0 of MenACWY control vaccination. Source of these receptors: an adult in good health. Each CDR3 is given with its conserved first and last residue. The D gene is left open where the match is weak. Clone size is stated in some rows and not others, as once, few, many or a class when expanded.

d_call	clone_size	cdr3_length	j_call	v_call	cdr3_nt	cdr3_aa
TRBD2	.	16	TRBJ2-5	TRBV6-5	TGTGCCAGCAGTTACTCGGGTAGCGGGGGGGTAGAGACCCAGTACTTC	CASSYSGSGGVETQYF
TRBD1	once	17	TRBJ1-1	TRBV19	TGTGCCAGTAACACCTACCCAAAGACAGGGGCCTACACTGAAGCTTTCTTT	CASNTYPKTGAYTEAFF
TRBD2	.	15	TRBJ2-1	TRBV7-9	TGTGCCAGCAGCCGACTAGCGGGAGAGGGGAATGAGCAGTTCTTC	CASSRLAGEGNEQFF
.	.	12	TRBJ1-2	TRBV5-1	TGCGCCAGCAGCTTGGTTGGCGATGGCTACACCTTC	CASSLVGDGYTF
.	.	16	TRBJ2-3	TRBV19	TGTGCCAGTAGTAGCCTCCCCATATTGGGCACAGATACGCAGTATTTT	CASSSLPILGTDTQYF
TRBD1	.	15	TRBJ1-4	TRBV6-1	TGTGCCAGCAGTGAAGCCCAGGGGGGTAATGAAAAACTGTTTTTT	CASSEAQGGNEKLFF
.	.	16	TRBJ2-5	TRBV24-1	TGTGCCACCAAGATCCCGCGGGGTTGGTACCAAGAGACCCAGTACTTC	CATKIPRGWYQETQYF
TRBD1	.	15	TRBJ1-6	TRBV7-6	TGTGCCAGCAGAGAGACAGGGGCCTCTAATTCACCCCTCCACTTT	CASRETGASNSPLHF
TRBD1	.	15	TRBJ2-5	TRBV2	TGTGCCAGCAGCCTTACACGACAGGGGAAAGAGACCCAGTACTTC	CASSLTRQGKETQYF
.	.	14	TRBJ2-1	TRBV19	TGTGCCAGTAGCCCAGAACAGCTAGGGGATGAGCAGTTCTTC	CASSPEQLGDEQFF
.	.	16	TRBJ2-1	TRBV2	TGTGCCAGCAAGTCAGAGTGGGAGTGGCGCTACAATGAGCAGTTCTTC	CASKSEWEWRYNEQFF
.	.	13	TRBJ2-1	TRBV3-1/TRBV3-2	TGTGCCAGCAGCCACCGAAACGGAGATGAGCAGTTCTTC	CASSHRNGDEQFF
.	.	12	TRBJ2-7	TRBV7-9	TGTGCCAGCAGCTCAGGAGCCTACGAGCAGTACTTC	CASSSGAYEQYF
.	.	12	TRBJ2-1	TRBV12-3/TRBV12-4	TGTGCCAGCAGTTTTGGCGTGGATGAGCAGTTCTTC	CASSFGVDEQFF
TRBD2	once	16	TRBJ2-5	TRBV19	TGTGCCAGTAGTCCAACCTCGGGAGGGCCATGGGAGACCCAGTACTTC	CASSPTSGGPWETQYF
TRBD1	.	16	TRBJ1-2	TRBV10-2	TGCGCCAGCAGTGAGTCCGTCGGGACAGGGCACTATGGCTACACCTTC	CASSESVGTGHYGYTF
.	.	14	TRBJ1-2	TRBV6-6	TGTGCCAGCAGGTCCCAGGGGAAGGTGGATGGCTACACCTTC	CASRSQGKVDGYTF
.	.	14	TRBJ2-5	TRBV9	TGTGCCAGCAGCATGGGAGTTCGTGCGGAGACCCAGTACTTC	CASSMGVRAETQYF
TRBD2	.	13	TRBJ2-3	TRBV29-1	TGCAGCGCGCGGGAGTCTAGCACAGATACGCAGTATTTT	CSARESSTDTQYF
.	once	14	TRBJ1-5	TRBV25-1	TGTGCCAGCAGTGAATATACTGCTAATCAGCCCCAGCATTTT	CASSEYTANQPQHF
.	.	12	TRBJ2-2	TRBV6-5	TGTGCCAGCAGTTTGGTGACCGGGGAGCTGTTTTTT	CASSLVTGELFF
.	.	15	TRBJ2-2	TRBV20-1	TGCAGTGCTAGTGATGGGGGAGCGAACACCGGGGAGCTGTTTTTT	CSASDGGANTGELFF